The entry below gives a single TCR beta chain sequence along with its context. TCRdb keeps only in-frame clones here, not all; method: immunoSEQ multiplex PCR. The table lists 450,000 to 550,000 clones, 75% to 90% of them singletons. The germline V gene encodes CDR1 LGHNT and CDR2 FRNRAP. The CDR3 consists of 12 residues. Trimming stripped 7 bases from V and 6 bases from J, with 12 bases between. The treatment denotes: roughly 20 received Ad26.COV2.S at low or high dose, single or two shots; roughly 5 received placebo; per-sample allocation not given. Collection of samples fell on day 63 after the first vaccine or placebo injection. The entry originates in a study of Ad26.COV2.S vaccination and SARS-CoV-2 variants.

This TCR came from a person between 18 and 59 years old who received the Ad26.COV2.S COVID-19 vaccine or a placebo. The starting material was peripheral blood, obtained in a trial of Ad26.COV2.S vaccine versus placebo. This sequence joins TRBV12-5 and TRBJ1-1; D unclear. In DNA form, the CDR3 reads TGTGCTAGTGCCGCGACCGTCTCTGAAGCTTTCTTT. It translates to CASAATVSEAFF.